This is a list of T cell receptor beta chains from one sample in a study of blood T cell repertoires in COVID-19. Clones were sequenced by immunoSEQ multiplex PCR, and TCRdb holds only the in-frame ones, with some missing. In the table there are approximately 170,000 clones, about 83% of which are singletons. Sequenced input: peripheral blood. The receptor source for this set is a man between 40 and 49 years old who had recovered from COVID-19. The conserved cysteine and the conserved F or W are not part of the CDR3 here. Fields, in order: J gene, V gene, CDR3 protein.

>TRBJ2-3|TRBV7-2
ASSLIAGAPDTQY
>TRBJ1-1|TRBV7-2
ASSLDYNTEAF
>TRBJ2-3|TRBV28
ASSLKGHTQY
>TRBJ2-7|TRBV4-2
ASSQGGAYEQY
>TRBJ2-7|TRBV10-3
AISEGGYEQY
>TRBJ1-3|TRBV7-9
ASSLEMAVSSGNTIY
>TRBJ2-5|TRBV2
ASNRGGAGETQY
>TRBJ1-2|TRBV24-1
ATAGTGGHGYT
>TRBJ1-5|TRBV12-3/TRBV12-4
ASSINRETQH
>TRBJ2-1|TRBV12-3/TRBV12-4
ASSLGGGDEQF
>TRBJ2-1|TRBV5-1
ASSLGGSSYNEQF
>TRBJ1-1|TRBV28
ASLEGGANTEAF
>TRBJ1-1|TRBV18
ASSPGHEAF
>TRBJ1-4|TRBV11-3
ASSLTSTNEKLF
>TRBJ1-1|TRBV6-6
ASSFGQSKNTEAF
>TRBJ2-6|TRBV6-4
ASSKTGTQLSGANVLT
>TRBJ2-2|TRBV13
ASSLGTSGNTGELF
>TRBJ2-1|TRBV12-3/TRBV12-4
ASRVGAYNEQF
>TRBJ2-1|TRBV5-1
ASSFGASGPTQQF
>TRBJ2-3|TRBV10-3
AISVTGARGTQY
>TRBJ2-2|TRBV6-5
ASSYSRVAGELF
>TRBJ2-6|TRBV28
ASSLAGSGANVLT
>TRBJ1-1|TRBV19
ASHTGDLNTEAF
>TRBJ2-3|TRBV10-3
AISDKREVGTDTQY
>TRBJ2-7|TRBV10-3
AISEQGTSYEQY